Presented here are 10 T cell receptor beta chains from one specimen sequenced in a study of shared clonotypes between healthy human individuals. CD45RO-negative, CCR7-selected cells formed the naive CD8 fraction, which excluded terminally differentiated effector memory CD45RA+ cells. TCRdb keeps only in-frame clones here, not all; method: immunoSEQ multiplex PCR. The sample lists about 2.1 million clones, roughly 95% seen once, with approximately 1.6% in the top ten. Material: naive CD8+ T cells from PBMCs. These receptors came from a man younger than 35 in good health. Some clones in this sample may be carry-over from other donors' samples.

V usage is TRBV29-1 and J usage is TRBJ2-3; D not certain. The germline V gene encodes CDR1 SQVTM and CDR2 ANQGSEA. This CDR3 has 13 amino acids. V was pared by 4 bases and J by 4 bases, with 12 bases between. CDR3 nucleotide sequence: TGCAGCGTTGGAAGGGATACAGCAGATACGCAGTATTTT. It encodes CSVGRDTADTQYF.

CDR3 sequence (DNA): TGTGCCACCACGGGTAAAAATGAAAAACTGTTTTTT. Translation gives CATTGKNEKLFF. The V gene is TRBV15, the J gene TRBJ1-4; no reliable D call. The CDR3 consists of 12 residues. The germline V gene has CDR1 LNHNV and CDR2 YYDKDF (reference sequence). V was pared by 7 bases and J by 5 bases, with 8 bases between.

The chain employs TRBV7-9 and TRBJ2-7; TRBD1 matches 10 bases. V was clipped by 5 bases and J by 7 bases; unmatched bases: 14. The CDR3 contains 16 residues. Germline V lookup: CDR1 SEHNR, CDR2 FQNEAQ (reference sequence). In DNA form, the CDR3 reads TGTGCCAGCAGCGCATACCGGGACAGGGGAAAAGGGGAGCAGTACTTC. Encoded protein: CASSAYRDRGKGEQYF.

The V call is TRBV7-9, the J call TRBJ1-1, with 9 bases identical to TRBD1. Germline lookup yields CDR1 SEHNR and CDR2 FQNEAQ (reference sequence). The CDR3 sequence is 18 residues long. The ends lost 5 bases at V and 2 bases at J; junction bases unmatched: 15. The CDR3 DNA reads as TGTGCCAGCAGCCTTTCAAAGGGGACAGGGAAAGGTAACACTGAAGCTTTCTTT. Translating it yields CASSLSKGTGKGNTEAFF.

V usage is TRBV14 and J usage is TRBJ1-1, with D possibly being TRBD1 (5 bases). Trimming removed 0 bases from V and 2 bases from J, with 13 bases in between. The CDR3 length is 16 residues. Germline loops: CDR1 SGHDN, CDR2 FVKESK. CDR3 residues: CASSQDGEGKNTEAFF. CDR3 in DNA: TGTGCCAGCAGCCAAGATGGTGAGGGGAAAAACACTGAAGCTTTCTTT.

This clone has only one observation. The gene calls are TRBV11-2 and TRBJ1-1, with D uncertain. Trimming took 8 bases from V and 5 from J, leaving 9 bases between them. The CDR3 covers 11 residues. Germline V lookup: CDR1 SGHAT, CDR2 FQNNGV. CDR3 protein: CASAVGTEAFF. In nucleotides, the CDR3 is TGTGCCAGCGCGGTAGGGACTGAAGCTTTCTTT.

The chain uses TRBV4-3 and TRBJ2-1, with TRBD2 identical over 10 bases. Looked up from germline, CDR1 is LGHNA and CDR2 is YSLEER. CDR3 length: 16 residues. With V trimmed by 5 bases and J by 9 bases, 13 bases remained unmatched. This CDR3 is CASSSNLAGVNSEQFF. In DNA, the CDR3 is TGCGCCAGCAGCTCGAATCTAGCGGGAGTTAATTCTGAGCAGTTCTTC.

This sequence joins TRBV5-1 and TRBJ2-2; the match to TRBD2 covers 8 bases. The CDR3 loop spans 16 amino acids. The germline gives CDR1 SGHRS, CDR2 YFSETQ. After removal of 4 bases from V and 4 bases from J, the junction contained 9 bases not matched to a gene. As DNA, the CDR3 is TGCGCCAGCAGCCCCGGGACTAGAGGATCCACCGGGGAGCTGTTTTTT. Its translation: CASSPGTRGSTGELFF.

The chain joins TRBV11-1 to TRBJ2-5; no clear D. The germline V gene encodes CDR1 SGHAT and CDR2 FQDESV (reference sequence). V dropped 2 bases and J dropped 2 bases, with 15 bases sitting between them. There are 16 residues in the CDR3. CDR3 region: CASSLHFGGRQETQYF. The CDR3 region has the DNA TGTGCCAGCAGCTTACACTTCGGCGGACGACAAGAGACCCAGTACTTC.

The chain links TRBV4-1 to TRBJ1-1; 11 bases map to TRBD1. The ends lost 0 bases at V and 5 bases at J; junction bases unmatched: 8. Germline-derived CDR1 and CDR2 are MGHRA and YSYEKL. The CDR3 has 17 amino acids. The DNA for the CDR3 is TGCGCCAGCAGCCAAGATCATATCGGGACAGGGGGGACTGAAGCTTTCTTT. Translating it yields CASSQDHIGTGGTEAFF.